This T cell receptor beta chain is from a study of identical twins. TCRdb reanalysed the 5' RACE reads using MiXCR and keeps one entry per CDR3 protein. The profile shows fewer than 450,000 distinct CDR3 sequences, 9% of them singletons. Trimming pared 3 bases from V and 7 bases from J, leaving 6 bases between. The CDR3 spans 12 residues. CDR1 and CDR2 from the germline V gene are LNHNV and YYDKDF (reference sequence). This clonotype was observed at least ten times. This rearrangement joins TRBV15 to TRBJ2-2, with no clear D. Sequenced: naive T cells sorted from blood. The TCR was taken from a woman in her fifties or sixties in good health. The CDR3 spells CATSSLGGELFF. In DNA form, the CDR3 reads TGTGCCACCAGCAGTTTGGGCGGGGAGCTGTTTTTT.